The following is a T cell receptor beta chain sequence with its context. Its target is unknown. TCRdb reprocessed the 5' RACE reads; each CDR3 protein has one entry and no DNA is given. The sample data list approximately 150,000 distinct CDR3 sequences. This entry comes from a study of T cells expressing NK-cell markers. The wider study: Source material for TCR beta repertoires consisted of sorted CD3+CD56+NKG2C+, CD3+CD56+NKG2C- and CD3+CD56-NKG2C+ T cells.

Points from the study as a whole: Dominant NKG2C+ clonotypes accounted for roughly 1.0-7.0% of CD8+ T cells in six donors.

This CDR3 has 12 residues. CDR1 MNHNS and CDR2 SASEGT come from the germline V gene. The chain carries TRBV6-1 and TRBJ2-1; TCRdb indicates TRBD1, and absent DNA this call remains unverified. Material for sequencing was blood T cells: a sorted CD56 or NKG2C T cell subset, CD4+ or CD8+ T cells, or bulk PBMC T cells (not recorded which). The sequence was obtained from a man younger than 35 in good health. This CDR3 reads CARGTGGSEQFF.